The rows below give T cell receptor beta chains drawn from one sample of a study of T cells expressing NK-cell markers. With the 5' RACE reads reprocessed, TCRdb shows one record per CDR3 protein and no DNA. The listing records about 260,000 distinct CDR3 sequences. Sequenced input: blood T cells: a sorted CD56 or NKG2C T cell subset, CD4+ or CD8+ T cells, or bulk PBMC T cells (not recorded which). The source of these receptors is a woman between 18 and 69 years old in good health. CDR3s include the opening cysteine and the closing phenylalanine or tryptophan. Each record gives: J gene, V gene, CDR3 protein.

TRBJ1-2,TRBV20-1,CSANQGAGGYTF
TRBJ2-1,TRBV5-4,CASSTAAGERREQFF
TRBJ2-3,TRBV7-7,CASSLAGAGDTQYF
TRBJ1-1,TRBV5-6,CASSLWMDTEAFF
TRBJ2-2,TRBV19,CASSEQVNTGELFF
TRBJ1-2,TRBV19,CASSIVAQARGYTF
TRBJ2-1,TRBV29-1,CSVGSTKNEQFF
TRBJ2-3,TRBV10-3,CAIMEQPTDTQYF
TRBJ2-3,TRBV25-1,CASSEQGRGTDTQYF
TRBJ2-1,TRBV4-3,CASSHLWTSEFYNEQFF
TRBJ1-5,TRBV6-2/TRBV6-3,CASRSLGDSNQPQHF
TRBJ1-6,TRBV3-1,CASSQGGMSGSPLHF
TRBJ1-1,TRBV15,CATSRGQTGEAFF
TRBJ2-1,TRBV11-3,CASSSRDRGGNEQFF
TRBJ2-1,TRBV7-2,CASSRTVNEQFF
TRBJ2-2,TRBV6-5,CASSYGGWLSGELFF
TRBJ2-3,TRBV24-1,CATSAGGAGHTDTQYF
TRBJ1-2,TRBV6-1,CASEPRGRDGNYGYTF
TRBJ1-1,TRBV7-6,CASSSTGLTEAFF
TRBJ2-1,TRBV6-5,CASSYASLGRYNEQFF
TRBJ1-1,TRBV19,CASNQGRTEAFF
TRBJ1-2,TRBV6-2/TRBV6-3,CASSVGTEIYGYTF
TRBJ2-3,TRBV29-1,CSARRGVGTDTQYF
TRBJ2-1,TRBV27,CASSTSGGGNEQFF
TRBJ2-3,TRBV20-1,CSARDRGLSTDTQYF
TRBJ1-3,TRBV12-3/TRBV12-4,CASSPGHSSGNTIYF
TRBJ2-5,TRBV18,CASKFYTQETQYF
TRBJ1-2,TRBV7-6,CASSLHARVDHTF